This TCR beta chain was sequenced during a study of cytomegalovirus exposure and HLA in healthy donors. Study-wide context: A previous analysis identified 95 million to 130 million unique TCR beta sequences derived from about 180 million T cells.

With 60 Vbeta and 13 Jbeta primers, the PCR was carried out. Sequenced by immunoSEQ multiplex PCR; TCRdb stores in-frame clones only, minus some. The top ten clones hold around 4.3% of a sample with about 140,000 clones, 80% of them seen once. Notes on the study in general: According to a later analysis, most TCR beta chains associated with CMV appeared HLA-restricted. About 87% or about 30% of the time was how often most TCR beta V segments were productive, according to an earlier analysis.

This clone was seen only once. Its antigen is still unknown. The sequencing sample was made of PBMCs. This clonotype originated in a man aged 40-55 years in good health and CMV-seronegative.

The CDR3 spells CASSRTGTVSNTEAFF. DNA of the CDR3: TGTGCCAGCAGCCGTACCGGGACAGTCTCGAACACTGAAGCTTTCTTT. The gene calls are TRBV7-3 and TRBJ1-1; 7 nucleotides align to TRBD1. The CDR3 loop spans 16 amino acids. V dropped 5 bases and J dropped 1; count of bases not matched to a gene: 10. The germline V gene has CDR1 SGHTA and CDR2 FQGTGA.